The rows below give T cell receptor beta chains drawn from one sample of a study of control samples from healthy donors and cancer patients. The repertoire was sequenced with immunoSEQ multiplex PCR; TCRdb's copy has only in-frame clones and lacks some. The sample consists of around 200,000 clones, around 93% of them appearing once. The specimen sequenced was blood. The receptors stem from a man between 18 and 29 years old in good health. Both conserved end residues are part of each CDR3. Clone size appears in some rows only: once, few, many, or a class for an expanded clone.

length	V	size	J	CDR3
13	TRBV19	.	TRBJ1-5	CASSGSDGQPQHF
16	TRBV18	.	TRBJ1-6	CASSPSRTGLNSPLHF
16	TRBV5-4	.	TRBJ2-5	CASSPTFSGAQETQYF
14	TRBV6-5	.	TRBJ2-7	CASSLLMVSYEQYF
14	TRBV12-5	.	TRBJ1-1	CASGLIAPRTEAFF
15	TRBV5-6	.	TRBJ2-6	CASSTGLGGANVLTF
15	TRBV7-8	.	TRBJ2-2	CASSQQGYYTGELFF
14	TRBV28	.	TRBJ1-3	CASSFVGGGNTIYF
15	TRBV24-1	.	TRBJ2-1	CATSAPDRPYNEQFF
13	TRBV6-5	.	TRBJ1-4	CATTGGWNEKLFF
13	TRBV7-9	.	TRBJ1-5	CASSPGSNQPQHF
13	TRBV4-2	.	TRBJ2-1	CASSQVAYNEQFF
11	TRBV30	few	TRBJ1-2	CAREGLRGYTF
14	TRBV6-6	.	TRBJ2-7	CASSFQGAGGEQYF
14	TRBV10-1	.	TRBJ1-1	CASSDSRGWTEAFF
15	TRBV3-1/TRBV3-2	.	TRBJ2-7	CASSPRLAGGHEQYF
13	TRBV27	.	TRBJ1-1	CASSLSRGTEAFF